This T cell receptor beta chain emerged from a study of spatial heterogeneity in lung cancer. Across the whole study: Consistently, beta-chain sequences turned up in larger numbers than alpha-chain sequences did.

The study tagged each TCR cDNA molecule with a unique molecular identifier. TCRdb fed the 5' RACE reads into MiXCR, producing one record per CDR3 protein. The sample lists about 48,000 distinct CDR3 sequences, approximately 5.3% occurring once. This CDR3 comprises 16 residues. CDR1 is DFQATT, CDR2 SNEGSKA, per germline (reference sequence). The trim removed 5 bases at V and 4 bases at J, leaving 12 bases unmatched. The sample's time point: sample taken at primary tumor resection. About 73 TRACERx patients with early, untreated non-small cell lung cancer donated samples. Frozen PBMC, nontumor lung or tumor provided whole RNA, which was sequenced unsorted. This clonotype was counted between two and nine times.

The J gene is TRBJ2-5, the V gene TRBV20-1; 11 bases match TRBD1. The sequence was obtained from a male donor with early-stage non-small cell lung cancer. The sequences come from PBMCs, collected at surgery. CDR3 loop: CSAPLDRGPSGETQYF. The CDR3 coding sequence is TGCAGTGCTCCTCTGGACAGGGGGCCGAGTGGAGAGACCCAGTACTTC.